This passage covers 18 T cell receptor beta chains from one sample sequenced in a study of PD-1 blockade in classical Hodgkin lymphoma. TCRdb's table, derived via immunoSEQ multiplex PCR, lists solely in-frame clones and lacks some. The table includes more than 4,000 clones, approximately 65% detected once. The time point: cycle 4 day 1 (C4D1), after six to seven weeks of nivolumab. All trial patients relapsed after autologous stem cell transplantation. Applied to thawed PBMCs, magnetic negative selection was the method used to isolate CD8+ T cells. The sequencing used CD8+ T cells from blood, collected before the fourth cycle of nivolumab. Receptor source: a human donor with classical Hodgkin lymphoma.

This chain uses TRBV30 with TRBJ2-1; TRBD2 matches 10 bases. The CDR3 totals 15 residues. Germline V gene lookup returns CDR1 GTSNPN and CDR2 SVGIG (reference sequence). V was pared by 0 bases and J by 6 bases, with 5 bases of the junction left unmatched. The CDR3 nucleotides are TGTGCCTGGAGTGTATCTAGCGGGGGCCCCAATGAGCAGTTCTTC. Translation: CAWSVSSGGPNEQFF.

This rearrangement joins TRBV4-2 to TRBJ2-7; D unclear. V was pared by 1 base and J by 6 bases, with 13 bases between. The CDR3 covers 14 residues. Per germline, CDR1 LGHNA and CDR2 YNFKEQ. The CDR3 DNA reads as TGTGCCAGCAGCCAAGGAGGACCGCTCGGCGAGCAGTACTTC. It yields the protein CASSQGGPLGEQYF.

This chain joins TRBV7-9 and TRBJ2-5, with a weak D call TRBD2 (5 bases). Germline V gives CDR1 SEHNR, CDR2 FQNEAQ (reference sequence). The germline V and J ends were trimmed by 5 bases and 1 base, with 14 bases remaining between them. CDR3 length: 15 residues. CDR3 region: CASSPRWESQETQYF. The CDR3 DNA sequence: TGTGCCAGCAGCCCCCGCTGGGAGTCCCAAGAGACCCAGTACTTC. Full variable domain (missing parts from reference TRBV7-9 and TRBJ2-5): DTGVSQNPRHKITKRGQNVTFRCDPISEHNRLYWYRQTLGQGPEFLTYFQNEAQLEKSRLLSDRFSAERPKGSFSTLEIQRTEQGDSAMYLCASSPRWESQETQYFGPGTRLLVL.

This clone came up a few times. CDR3 residues: CASSPSLGTGLVLTF. CDR3 coding DNA: TGTGCCAGCAGTCCCTCTTTAGGGACAGGTCTCGTCCTGACTTTC. The rearrangement uses TRBV27 and TRBJ2-6; 8 bases are shared with TRBD1. The germline V gene has CDR1 MNHEY and CDR2 SMNVEV (reference sequence). V shed 5 bases and J 12 bases; nucleotides not matched to a gene: 12. This CDR3 is built from 15 residues.

This clone was observed a handful of times. The V call is TRBV9, the J call TRBJ1-1; D remains ambiguous. The CDR3 sequence is 13 residues long. CDR1 and CDR2 from the germline V gene are SGDLS and YYNGEE. Trimming shortened V by 4 bases and J by 5 bases, and 12 bases separated the two germline ends. CDR3 protein: CASSPAAGTEAFF. In DNA, the CDR3 is TGTGCCAGCAGCCCTGCGGCGGGGACTGAAGCTTTCTTT.

The rearrangement links TRBV6-6 to TRBJ1-5; no clear D gene. The germline V gene encodes CDR1 MNHNY and CDR2 SVGAGI (reference sequence). The CDR3 runs to 14 residues. Between the trimmed V and J ends, which lost 3 bases and 5 bases, there was a span of 11 bases. In nucleotides, the CDR3 is TGTGCCAGCAGTTATGGAGACAAAGATCAGCCCCAGCATTTT. Protein: CASSYGDKDQPQHF.

This sequence joins TRBV4-3 and TRBJ2-3; 9 bases are shared with TRBD2. From germline, CDR1 is LGHNA and CDR2 YSLEER. V shed 5 bases, J shed 0 bases, and the junction held 9 bases outside the gene matches. The CDR3 totals 17 residues. CDR3 protein: CASSFRVLAGSTDTQYF. Written as DNA, the CDR3 is TGCGCCAGCAGCTTCCGGGTTCTAGCGGGGAGCACAGATACGCAGTATTTT.

The chain links TRBV7-9 to TRBJ2-5, with 10 bases aligning to TRBD1. This CDR3 contains 15 residues. CDR1 is SEHNR and CDR2 is FQNEAQ in the germline V gene (reference sequence). The V and J ends lost 7 bases and 4 bases, in that order; junction bases with no gene match: 9. The CDR3 reads CASIGTGERRETQYF. The CDR3 bases are TGTGCCAGCATTGGGACAGGGGAAAGGAGAGAGACCCAGTACTTC. The full variable domain, in which reference TRBV7-9 and TRBJ2-5 provide the parts outside the CDR3, is DTGVSQNPRHKITKRGQNVTFRCDPISEHNRLYWYRQTLGQGPEFLTYFQNEAQLEKSRLLSDRFSAERPKGSFSTLEIQRTEQGDSAMYLCASIGTGERRETQYFGPGTRLLVL.

The chain recombines TRBV5-1 with TRBJ1-1; 7 bases map to TRBD1. V was clipped by 2 bases and J by 0 bases; unmatched bases: 4. Germline V lookup: CDR1 SGHRS, CDR2 YFSETQ. The CDR3 has 15 residues. The CDR3: CASSLMGTVNTEAFF. In DNA, the CDR3 is TGCGCCAGCAGCTTAATGGGGACAGTGAACACTGAAGCTTTCTTT.

The rearrangement uses TRBV4-1 and TRBJ2-7; no clear D gene. CDR1 is MGHRA, CDR2 YSYEKL, per germline. Deletions cut 6 bases from V and 3 bases from J, with 21 bases between. This CDR3 spans 16 amino acids. The CDR3 nucleotides read TGCGCCAGCAGTCAAAGTATCAAGGCAGCTAACTACGAGCAGTACTTC. Its translation is CASSQSIKAANYEQYF.

V usage is TRBV7-9 and J usage is TRBJ2-1, with no clear D. This CDR3 comprises 11 residues. CDR1 and CDR2 from the germline V gene are SEHNR and FQNEAQ (reference sequence). The V end was cut by 2 bases, the J end by 14 bases, with 10 bases between. CDR3 sequence: CASSLINSKFF. In DNA form, the CDR3 reads TGTGCCAGCAGCTTAATAAACAGCAAGTTCTTC.

The rearrangement uses TRBV28 and TRBJ2-1; 7 bases are a match to TRBD2. This CDR3 is 14 amino acids long. Germline CDR1 and CDR2: MDHEN and SYDVKM. After removal of 7 bases from V and 1 base from J, the junction contained 4 bases not matched to a gene. The CDR3 here is CASNYGGSYNEQFF. In nucleotides, the CDR3 is TGTGCCAGCAATTACGGGGGGTCCTACAATGAGCAGTTCTTC. The full variable domain, with the rest looked up from reference TRBV28 and TRBJ2-1, is DVKVTQSSRYLVKRTGEKVFLECVQDMDHENMFWYRQDPGLGLRLIYFSYDVKMKEKGDIPEGYSVSREKKERFSLILESASTNQTSMYLCASNYGGSYNEQFFGPGTRLTVL.

The chain links TRBV27 to TRBJ2-7; D is undetermined. The CDR3 totals 14 residues. V was pared by 5 bases and J by 2 bases, with 13 bases between. Germline assignment: CDR1 MNHEY and CDR2 SMNVEV (reference sequence). This chain's CDR3 is CASSTHGYTYEQYF. DNA of the CDR3: TGTGCCAGCAGTACCCACGGCTACACCTACGAGCAGTACTTC.

The chain links TRBV28 to TRBJ1-6; D call uncertain. V was pared by 2 bases and J by 8 bases, with 7 bases between. CDR1 is MDHEN and CDR2 is SYDVKM in the germline V gene. The CDR3 totals 13 residues. DNA of the CDR3: TGTGCCAGCAGTTTAATCCGTGATTCACCCCTCCACTTT. Protein sequence: CASSLIRDSPLHF.

The V gene is TRBV18, the J gene TRBJ2-7; 8 bases align to TRBD2. This CDR3 is 15 amino acids long. The trim removed 4 bases at V and 5 bases at J, leaving 10 bases unmatched. CDR1 and CDR2 from the germline V gene are KGHSH and LQKENI. The CDR3 spells CASSRSGGPPDEQYF. The CDR3 DNA reads TGTGCCAGCTCACGATCGGGGGGGCCTCCCGACGAGCAGTACTTC.

This chain joins TRBV6-1 and TRBJ1-2, with D unclear. The CDR3 loop spans 14 amino acids. V was trimmed by 2 bases and J by 2 bases, leaving 9 bases between them. Per the germline V gene, CDR1 is MNHNS and CDR2 is SASEGT. CDR3 sequence (DNA): TGTGCCAGCAGTGAACAACGCAGGAACTATGGCTACACCTTC. This codes for CASSEQRRNYGYTF.

This chain joins TRBV6-6 and TRBJ2-5, with TRBD2 as a possible D gene (6 bases). Trimming pared 2 bases from V and 11 bases from J, leaving 15 bases between. CDR3 length: 13 residues. Germline V gene data show CDR1 as MNHNY and CDR2 as SVGAGI (reference sequence). In nucleotides, the CDR3 is TGTGCCAGCAGTTACGGCCCGGAGGGGACGCAGTACTTC. It encodes CASSYGPEGTQYF.

The chain is built from TRBV27 and TRBJ2-7; TRBD2 agrees at 9 bases. J was trimmed by 5 bases and V by 2 bases; bases with no gene match: 10. Germline V gene lookup returns CDR1 MNHEY and CDR2 SMNVEV (reference sequence). This CDR3 comprises 16 residues. As DNA, the CDR3 is TGTGCCAGCAGTTTAGGGATGGGCGGGGGGGCGAACGAGCAGTACTTC. Its translation is CASSLGMGGGANEQYF.